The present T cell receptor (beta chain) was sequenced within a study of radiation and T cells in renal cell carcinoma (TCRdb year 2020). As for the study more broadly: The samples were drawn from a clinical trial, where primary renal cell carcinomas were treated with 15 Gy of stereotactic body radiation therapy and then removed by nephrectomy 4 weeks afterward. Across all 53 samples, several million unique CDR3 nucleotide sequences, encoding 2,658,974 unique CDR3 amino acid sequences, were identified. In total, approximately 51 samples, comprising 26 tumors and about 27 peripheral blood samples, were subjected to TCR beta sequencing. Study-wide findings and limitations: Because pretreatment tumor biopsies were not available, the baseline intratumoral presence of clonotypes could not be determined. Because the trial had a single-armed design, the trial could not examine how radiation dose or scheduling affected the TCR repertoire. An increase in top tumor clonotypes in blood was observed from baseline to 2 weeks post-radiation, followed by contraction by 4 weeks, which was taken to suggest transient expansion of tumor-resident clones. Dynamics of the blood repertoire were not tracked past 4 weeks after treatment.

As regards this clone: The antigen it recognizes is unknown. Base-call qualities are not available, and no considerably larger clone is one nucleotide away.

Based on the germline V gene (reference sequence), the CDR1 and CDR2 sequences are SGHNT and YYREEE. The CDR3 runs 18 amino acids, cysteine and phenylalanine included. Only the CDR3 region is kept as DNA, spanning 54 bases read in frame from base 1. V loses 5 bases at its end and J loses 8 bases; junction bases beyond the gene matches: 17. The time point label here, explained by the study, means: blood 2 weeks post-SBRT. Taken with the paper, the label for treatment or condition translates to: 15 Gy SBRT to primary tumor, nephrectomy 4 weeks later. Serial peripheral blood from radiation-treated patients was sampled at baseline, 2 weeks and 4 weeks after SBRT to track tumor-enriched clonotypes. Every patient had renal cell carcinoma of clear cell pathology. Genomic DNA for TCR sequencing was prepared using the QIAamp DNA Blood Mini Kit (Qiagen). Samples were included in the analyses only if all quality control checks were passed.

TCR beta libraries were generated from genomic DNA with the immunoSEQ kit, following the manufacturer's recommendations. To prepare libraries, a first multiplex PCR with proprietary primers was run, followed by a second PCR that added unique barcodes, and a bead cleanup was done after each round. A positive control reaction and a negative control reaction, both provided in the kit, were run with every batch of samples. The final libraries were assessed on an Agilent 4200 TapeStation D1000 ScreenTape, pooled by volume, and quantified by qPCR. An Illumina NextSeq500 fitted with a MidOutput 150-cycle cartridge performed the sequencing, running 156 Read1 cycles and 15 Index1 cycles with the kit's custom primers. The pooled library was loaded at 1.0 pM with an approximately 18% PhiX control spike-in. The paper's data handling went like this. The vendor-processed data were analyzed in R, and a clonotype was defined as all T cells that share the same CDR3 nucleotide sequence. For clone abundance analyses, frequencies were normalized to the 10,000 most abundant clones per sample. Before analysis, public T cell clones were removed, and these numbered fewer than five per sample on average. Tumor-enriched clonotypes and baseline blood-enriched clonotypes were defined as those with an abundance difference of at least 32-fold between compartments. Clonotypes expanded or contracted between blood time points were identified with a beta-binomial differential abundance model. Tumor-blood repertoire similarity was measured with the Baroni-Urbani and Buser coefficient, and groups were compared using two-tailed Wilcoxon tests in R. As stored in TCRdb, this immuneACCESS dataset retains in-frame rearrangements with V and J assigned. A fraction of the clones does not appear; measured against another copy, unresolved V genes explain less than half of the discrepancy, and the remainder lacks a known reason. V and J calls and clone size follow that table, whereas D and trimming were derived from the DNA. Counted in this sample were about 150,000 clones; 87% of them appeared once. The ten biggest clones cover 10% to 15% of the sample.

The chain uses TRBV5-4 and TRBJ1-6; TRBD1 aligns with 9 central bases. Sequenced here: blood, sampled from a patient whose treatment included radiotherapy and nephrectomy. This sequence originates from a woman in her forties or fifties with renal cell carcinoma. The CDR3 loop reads CASRMGTGSGPRDSPLHF. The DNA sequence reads TGTGCCAGCAGGATGGGGACAGGGTCTGGACCACGGGATTCACCCCTCCACTTT.